Listed here are 8 T cell receptor beta chains from one sample, sequenced in a study of cytomegalovirus exposure and HLA in healthy donors. Vbeta (60) and Jbeta (13) primers were used in the PCR. Assay used: immunoSEQ multiplex PCR; TCRdb lists only in-frame clones, some missing. The sample gives around 130,000 clones, roughly 82% of which show up once; nearly 3% is in the top ten. Material for sequencing was PBMCs. Source of these receptors: a woman aged 35 to 49 in good health and CMV-seropositive.

The genes are TRBV7-3 and TRBJ2-2; no clear D. CDR3 length equals 13 residues. The ends were cut back, 5 bases at V and 6 bases at J, with 10 bases in the middle. Germline values: CDR1 SGHTA, CDR2 FQGTGA. CDR3 amino acids: CASSLEFAGELFF. CDR3 DNA sequence: TGTGCCAGCAGCCTAGAGTTCGCCGGGGAGCTGTTTTTT.

The chain joins TRBV6-5 to TRBJ2-7; D is perhaps TRBD2 (5 bases). Trimming pared 8 bases from V and 6 bases from J, leaving 17 bases between. The germline V gene encodes CDR1 MNHEY and CDR2 SVGAGI. The CDR3 runs to 13 residues. The CDR3 coding sequence is TGTGCCAGCTCCGGAGGCGCGGTCCTCGAGCAGTACTTC. Protein sequence: CASSGGAVLEQYF.

CDR3 region: CASSQRLLAGGGQETQYF. The CDR3 DNA follows: TGCGCCAGCAGCCAACGGCTTCTAGCGGGAGGCGGTCAGGAGACCCAGTACTTC. The rearrangement uses TRBV4-3 and TRBJ2-5, with 11 bases that match TRBD2. There are 18 residues in the CDR3. Germline V lookup: CDR1 LGHNA, CDR2 YSLEER. With 2 bases clipped from V and 5 bases from J, the junction kept 13 bases outside the gene matches.

The chain links TRBV30 to TRBJ1-3; D call uncertain. V was clipped by 0 bases and J by 2 bases, with 5 bases between them. In germline, CDR1 is GTSNPN, CDR2 SVGIG (reference sequence). The CDR3 totals 13 residues. DNA for the CDR3: TGTGCCTGGAGTGTAGCCCCTGGAAACACCATATATTTT. Its protein product is CAWSVAPGNTIYF. Filled out from reference TRBV30 and TRBJ1-3, the complete variable domain reads SQTIHQWPATLVQPVGSPLSLECTVEGTSNPNLYWYRQAAGRGLQLLFYSVGIGQISSEVPQNLSASRPQDRQFILSSKKLLLSDSGFYLCAWSVAPGNTIYFGEGSWLTVV.

The chain employs TRBV6-6 and TRBJ2-7; possibly TRBD1 for D (6 bases). Trimming shortened V by 4 bases and J by 0 bases, and 10 bases separated the two germline ends. The CDR3 spans 14 residues. Per the germline V gene, CDR1 is MNHNY and CDR2 is SVGAGI (reference sequence). CDR3 sequence (DNA): TGTGCCAGCAGTTCTACAGGGCACTCCTACGAGCAGTACTTC. It encodes CASSSTGHSYEQYF.

This chain joins TRBV6-5 and TRBJ2-2; TRBD1 is a possible D gene (6 bases). This CDR3 is 12 amino acids long. Germline values: CDR1 MNHEY, CDR2 SVGAGI. CDR3 sequence: CATGHNTGELFF. The CDR3 nucleotides are TGTGCGACGGGACATAACACCGGGGAGCTGTTTTTT.

The genes are TRBV28 and TRBJ2-4, with TRBD1 identical over 8 bases. This CDR3 spans 12 amino acids. Germline V gene lookup returns CDR1 MDHEN and CDR2 SYDVKM. V lost 7 bases, J lost 6 bases, and 2 bases stayed unmatched. The CDR3 DNA sequence: TGTGCCAGCACTGACAGGGGAAACATTCAGTACTTC. It is translated as CASTDRGNIQYF.

This clone appeared a few times. This chain links TRBV18 with TRBJ1-4, with D unclear. Trimming left V 2 bases short and J 5 bases short, with 9 bases between. The CDR3 contains 14 residues. Germline loops: CDR1 KGHSH, CDR2 LQKENI. The CDR3 bases are TGTGCCAGCTCACCAGACGGAGTGAATGAAAAACTGTTTTTT. The encoded protein is CASSPDGVNEKLFF.